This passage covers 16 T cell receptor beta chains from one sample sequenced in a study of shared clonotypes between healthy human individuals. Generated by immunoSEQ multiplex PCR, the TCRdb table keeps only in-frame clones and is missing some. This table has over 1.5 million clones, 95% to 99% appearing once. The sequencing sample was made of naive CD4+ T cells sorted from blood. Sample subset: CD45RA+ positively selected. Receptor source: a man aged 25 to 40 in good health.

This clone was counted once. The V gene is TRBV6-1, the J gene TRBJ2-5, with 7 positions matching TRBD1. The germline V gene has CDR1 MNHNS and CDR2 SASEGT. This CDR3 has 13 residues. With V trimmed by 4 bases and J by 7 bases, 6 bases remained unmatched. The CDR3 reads CASSGPQGTTQYF. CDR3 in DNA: TGTGCCAGCAGTGGACCACAGGGGACGACCCAGTACTTC.

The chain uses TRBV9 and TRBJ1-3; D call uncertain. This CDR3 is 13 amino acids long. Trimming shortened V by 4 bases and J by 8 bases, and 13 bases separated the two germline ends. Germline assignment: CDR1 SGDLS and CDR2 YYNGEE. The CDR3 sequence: CASSSHQRDTIYF. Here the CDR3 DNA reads TGTGCCAGCAGCTCTCATCAACGGGACACCATATATTTT.

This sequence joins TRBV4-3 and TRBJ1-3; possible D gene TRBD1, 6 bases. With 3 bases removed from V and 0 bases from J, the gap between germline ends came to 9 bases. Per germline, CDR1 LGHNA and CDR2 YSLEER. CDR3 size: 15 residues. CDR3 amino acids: CASSQGGGSGNTIYF. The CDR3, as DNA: TGCGCCAGCAGCCAGGGAGGGGGCTCTGGAAACACCATATATTTT.

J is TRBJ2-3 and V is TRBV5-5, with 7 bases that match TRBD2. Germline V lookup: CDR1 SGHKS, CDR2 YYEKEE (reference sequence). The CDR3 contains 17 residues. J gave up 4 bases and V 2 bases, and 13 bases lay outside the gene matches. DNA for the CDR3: TGTGCCAGCAGCTTAAGGGCTTGGCGGGGGAGCGCAGATACGCAGTATTTT. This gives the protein CASSLRAWRGSADTQYF.

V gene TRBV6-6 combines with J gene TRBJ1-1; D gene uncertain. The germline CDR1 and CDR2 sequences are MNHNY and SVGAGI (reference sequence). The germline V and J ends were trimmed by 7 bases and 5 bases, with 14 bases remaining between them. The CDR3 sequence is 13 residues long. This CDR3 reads CASTPGWKTEAFF. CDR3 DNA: TGTGCCAGCACCCCGGGCTGGAAGACTGAAGCTTTCTTT.

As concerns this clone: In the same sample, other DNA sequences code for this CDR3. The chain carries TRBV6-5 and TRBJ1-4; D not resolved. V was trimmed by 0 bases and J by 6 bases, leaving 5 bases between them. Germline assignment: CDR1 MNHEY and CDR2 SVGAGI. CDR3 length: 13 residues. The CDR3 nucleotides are TGTGCCAGCAGTTACTCGAGGGATGAAAAACTGTTTTTT. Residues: CASSYSRDEKLFF.

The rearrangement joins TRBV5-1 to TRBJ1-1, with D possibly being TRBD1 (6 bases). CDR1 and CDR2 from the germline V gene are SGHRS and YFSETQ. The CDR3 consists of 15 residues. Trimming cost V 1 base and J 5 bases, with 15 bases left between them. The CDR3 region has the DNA TGCGCCAGCAGCTTGACAGGGAAAGAGGAAACTGAAGCTTTCTTT. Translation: CASSLTGKEETEAFF.

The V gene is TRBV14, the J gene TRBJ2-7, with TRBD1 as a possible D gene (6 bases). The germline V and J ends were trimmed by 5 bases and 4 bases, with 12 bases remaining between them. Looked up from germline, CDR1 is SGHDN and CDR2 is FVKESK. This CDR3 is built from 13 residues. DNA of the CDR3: TGTGCCAGCAGCGAATCGAGGGGGTACGAGCAGTACTTC. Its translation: CASSESRGYEQYF.

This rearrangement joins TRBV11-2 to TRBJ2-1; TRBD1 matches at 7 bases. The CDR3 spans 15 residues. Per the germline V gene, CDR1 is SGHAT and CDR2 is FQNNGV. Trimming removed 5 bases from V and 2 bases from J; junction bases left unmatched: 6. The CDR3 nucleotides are TGTGCCAGCAGCCCCAGGACAGGTACCTACAATGAGCAGTTCTTC. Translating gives CASSPRTGTYNEQFF.

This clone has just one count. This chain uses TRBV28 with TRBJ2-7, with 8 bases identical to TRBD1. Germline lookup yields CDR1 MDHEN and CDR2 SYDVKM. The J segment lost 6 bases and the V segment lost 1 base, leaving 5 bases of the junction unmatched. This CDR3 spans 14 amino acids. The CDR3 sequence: CASSLSTGGGEQYF. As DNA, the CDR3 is TGTGCCAGCAGTTTATCAACAGGGGGAGGCGAGCAGTACTTC.

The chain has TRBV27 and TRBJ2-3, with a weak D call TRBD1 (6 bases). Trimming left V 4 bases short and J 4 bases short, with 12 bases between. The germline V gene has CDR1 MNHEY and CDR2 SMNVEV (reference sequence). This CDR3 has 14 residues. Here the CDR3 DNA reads TGTGCCAGCAGTTGGACAGAATGGGCAGATACGCAGTATTTT. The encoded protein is CASSWTEWADTQYF.

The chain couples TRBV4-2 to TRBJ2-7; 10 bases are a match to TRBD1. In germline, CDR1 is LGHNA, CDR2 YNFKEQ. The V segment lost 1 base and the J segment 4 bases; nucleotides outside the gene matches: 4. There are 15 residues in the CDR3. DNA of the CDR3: TGTGCCAGCAGCCAAGGGACAGGGGGATCTTACGAGCAGTACTTC. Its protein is CASSQGTGGSYEQYF.

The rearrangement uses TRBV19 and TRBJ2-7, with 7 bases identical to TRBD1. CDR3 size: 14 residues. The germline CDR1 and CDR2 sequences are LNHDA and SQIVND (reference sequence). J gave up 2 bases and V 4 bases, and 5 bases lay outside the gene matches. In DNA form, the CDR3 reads TGTGCCAGTAGTACCTGGGACAGAACCTACGAGCAGTACTTC. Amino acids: CASSTWDRTYEQYF.

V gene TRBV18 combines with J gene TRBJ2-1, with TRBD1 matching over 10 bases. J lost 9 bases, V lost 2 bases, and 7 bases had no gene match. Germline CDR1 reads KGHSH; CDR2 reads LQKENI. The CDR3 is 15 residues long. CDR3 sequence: CASSPGTGAMGEQFF. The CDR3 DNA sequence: TGTGCCAGCTCACCAGGGACAGGGGCCATGGGTGAGCAGTTCTTC.

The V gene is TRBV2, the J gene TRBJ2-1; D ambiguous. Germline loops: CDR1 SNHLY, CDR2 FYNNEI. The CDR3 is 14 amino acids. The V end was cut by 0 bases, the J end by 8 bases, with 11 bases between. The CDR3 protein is CASSEALRAYEQFF. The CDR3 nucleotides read TGTGCCAGCAGTGAAGCGCTTAGGGCTTATGAGCAGTTCTTC. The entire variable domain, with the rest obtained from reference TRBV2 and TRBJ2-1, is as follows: EPEVTQTPSHQVTQMGQEVILRCVPISNHLYFYWYRQILGQKVEFLVSFYNNEISEKSEIFDDQFSVERPDGSNFTLKIRSTKLEDSAMYFCASSEALRAYEQFFGPGTRLTVL.

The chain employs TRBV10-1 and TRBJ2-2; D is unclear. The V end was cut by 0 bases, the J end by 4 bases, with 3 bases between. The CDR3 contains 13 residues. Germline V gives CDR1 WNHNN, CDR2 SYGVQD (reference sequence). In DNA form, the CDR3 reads TGCGCCAGCAGTGAGTCCTCCACCGGGGAGCTGTTTTTT. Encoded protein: CASSESSTGELFF.